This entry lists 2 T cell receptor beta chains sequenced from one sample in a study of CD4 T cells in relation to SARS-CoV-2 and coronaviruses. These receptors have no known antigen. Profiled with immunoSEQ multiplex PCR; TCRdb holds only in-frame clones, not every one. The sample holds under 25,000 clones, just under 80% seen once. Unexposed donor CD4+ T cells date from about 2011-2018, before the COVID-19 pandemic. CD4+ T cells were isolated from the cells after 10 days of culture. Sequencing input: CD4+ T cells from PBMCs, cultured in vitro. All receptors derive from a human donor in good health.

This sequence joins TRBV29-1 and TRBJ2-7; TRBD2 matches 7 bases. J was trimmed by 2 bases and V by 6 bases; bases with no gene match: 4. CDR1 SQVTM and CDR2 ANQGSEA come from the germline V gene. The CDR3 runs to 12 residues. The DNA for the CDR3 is TGCAGCGTCGCCGGACTAGCCTACGAGCAGTACTTC. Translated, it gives CSVAGLAYEQYF.

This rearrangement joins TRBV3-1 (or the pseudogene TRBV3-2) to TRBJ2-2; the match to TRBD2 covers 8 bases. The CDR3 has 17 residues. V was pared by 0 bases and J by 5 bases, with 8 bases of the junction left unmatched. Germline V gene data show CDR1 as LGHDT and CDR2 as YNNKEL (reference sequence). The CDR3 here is CASSQEAAGGATGELFF. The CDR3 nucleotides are TGTGCCAGCAGCCAAGAGGCCGCGGGAGGCGCTACCGGGGAGCTGTTTTTT.